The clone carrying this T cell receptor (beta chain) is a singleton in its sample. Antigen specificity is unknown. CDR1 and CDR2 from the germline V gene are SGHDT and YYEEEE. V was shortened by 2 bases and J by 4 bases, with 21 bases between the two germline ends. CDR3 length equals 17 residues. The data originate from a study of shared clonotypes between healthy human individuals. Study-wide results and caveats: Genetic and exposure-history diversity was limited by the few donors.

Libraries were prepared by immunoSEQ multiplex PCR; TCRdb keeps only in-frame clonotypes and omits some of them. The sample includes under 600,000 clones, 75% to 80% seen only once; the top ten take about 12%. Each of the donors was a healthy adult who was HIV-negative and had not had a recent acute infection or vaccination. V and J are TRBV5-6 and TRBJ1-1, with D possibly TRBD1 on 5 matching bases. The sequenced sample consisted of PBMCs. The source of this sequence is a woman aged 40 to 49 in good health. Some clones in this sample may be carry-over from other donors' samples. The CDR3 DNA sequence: TGTGCCAGCAGCTTCGAGATGGGGGTCTTACGGGGCACTGAAGCTTTCTTT. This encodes CASSFEMGVLRGTEAFF.